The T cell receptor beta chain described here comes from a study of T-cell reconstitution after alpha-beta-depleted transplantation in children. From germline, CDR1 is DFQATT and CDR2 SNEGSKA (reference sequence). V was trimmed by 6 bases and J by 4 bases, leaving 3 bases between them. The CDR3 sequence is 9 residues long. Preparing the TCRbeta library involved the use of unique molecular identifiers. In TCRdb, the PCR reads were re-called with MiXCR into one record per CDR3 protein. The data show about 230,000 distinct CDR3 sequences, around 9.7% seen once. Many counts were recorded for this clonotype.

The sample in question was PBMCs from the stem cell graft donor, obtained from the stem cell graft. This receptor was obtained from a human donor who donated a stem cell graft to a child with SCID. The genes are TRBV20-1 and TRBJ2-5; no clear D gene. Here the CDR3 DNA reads TGCAGTGCCCCAGAGACCCAGTACTTC. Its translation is CSAPETQYF.